These T cell receptor beta chains were read from a single sample in a study of response to subunit inactivated influenza vaccine. One entry per CDR3 protein, called by TCRdb with MiXCR from the RT-PCR reads. In the table there are 150,000 to 200,000 distinct CDR3 sequences, approximately 12% of which are singletons. The data were also submitted as part of a second study, on T cells expressing NK-cell markers.

The sequencing here drew on CD8+ T cells sorted from PBMCs, taken roughly 13 days after vaccination. These receptors were collected from a man in his fifties who received an inactivated influenza vaccine. Both conserved end residues are part of each CDR3.

TRBV27	TRBJ2-7	CASTGTAYEQYF
TRBV20-1	TRBJ2-7	CSARAPSGSIYEQYF
TRBV29-1	TRBJ1-2	CSVMGREYGYTF
TRBV12-3/TRBV12-4	TRBJ2-5	CASSLVMVRQETQYF
TRBV6-1	TRBJ2-1	CASSELVAGAPVNEQFF
TRBV5-6	TRBJ2-3	CASSRGGDTQYF
TRBV4-1	TRBJ2-1	CASSHRASLEQFF
TRBV6-1	TRBJ2-2	CASRGQQVAGELFF
TRBV28	TRBJ2-7	CASSRRGSAGGSEQYF
TRBV25-1	TRBJ1-4	CASSIYGTDEKLFF
TRBV6-1	TRBJ2-5	CASTFYGTPLGETQYF
TRBV4-2	TRBJ2-5	CASSQGNGGASETQYF
TRBV28	TRBJ2-5	CASSLLAGGQETQYF
TRBV20-1	TRBJ1-1	CSASLLRDTEAFF
TRBV29-1	TRBJ1-1	CSVGTTDGFKGVEAFF
TRBV12-3/TRBV12-4	TRBJ2-3	CASSRLGSTDTQYF
TRBV20-1	TRBJ2-7	CSARTPAGSPYEQYF
TRBV28	TRBJ2-1	CASSHLAGEQFF
TRBV9	TRBJ2-7	CASSVDGTGGDEQYF
TRBV21-1	TRBJ1-5	CASSKEGQGPRNQPQHF
TRBV4-2	TRBJ2-5	CASSQAGDQETQYF
TRBV19	TRBJ2-7	CASSTRDRAYEQYF
TRBV4-2	TRBJ2-7	CASSPGQGAWYEQYF
TRBV15	TRBJ1-5	CATSITTELSYSNQPQHF
TRBV5-1	TRBJ1-2	CASSSRTDGRYGYTF
TRBV5-6	TRBJ2-2	CASSLELLPGELFF
TRBV11-2	TRBJ2-7	CASSTTGLAGGLANEQYF
TRBV6-5	TRBJ2-7	CASSYGRHSYEQYF
TRBV7-9	TRBJ2-7	CASSSAGGMVYEQYF
TRBV20-1	TRBJ2-1	CSARDSSGSYNEQFF
TRBV7-9	TRBJ1-2	CASSRHNEQGALGYTF
TRBV4-3	TRBJ1-1	CASSQSSTTPYTEAFF
TRBV11-2	TRBJ2-1	CASSTPYNEQFF
TRBV4-2	TRBJ2-7	CASSQAEGDHEQYF
TRBV20-1	TRBJ2-7	CSARDEGTSAEQYF
TRBV13	TRBJ2-5	CASSVTSGRALEETQYF
TRBV6-5	TRBJ2-3	CASSYHRRDRGVTDTQYF